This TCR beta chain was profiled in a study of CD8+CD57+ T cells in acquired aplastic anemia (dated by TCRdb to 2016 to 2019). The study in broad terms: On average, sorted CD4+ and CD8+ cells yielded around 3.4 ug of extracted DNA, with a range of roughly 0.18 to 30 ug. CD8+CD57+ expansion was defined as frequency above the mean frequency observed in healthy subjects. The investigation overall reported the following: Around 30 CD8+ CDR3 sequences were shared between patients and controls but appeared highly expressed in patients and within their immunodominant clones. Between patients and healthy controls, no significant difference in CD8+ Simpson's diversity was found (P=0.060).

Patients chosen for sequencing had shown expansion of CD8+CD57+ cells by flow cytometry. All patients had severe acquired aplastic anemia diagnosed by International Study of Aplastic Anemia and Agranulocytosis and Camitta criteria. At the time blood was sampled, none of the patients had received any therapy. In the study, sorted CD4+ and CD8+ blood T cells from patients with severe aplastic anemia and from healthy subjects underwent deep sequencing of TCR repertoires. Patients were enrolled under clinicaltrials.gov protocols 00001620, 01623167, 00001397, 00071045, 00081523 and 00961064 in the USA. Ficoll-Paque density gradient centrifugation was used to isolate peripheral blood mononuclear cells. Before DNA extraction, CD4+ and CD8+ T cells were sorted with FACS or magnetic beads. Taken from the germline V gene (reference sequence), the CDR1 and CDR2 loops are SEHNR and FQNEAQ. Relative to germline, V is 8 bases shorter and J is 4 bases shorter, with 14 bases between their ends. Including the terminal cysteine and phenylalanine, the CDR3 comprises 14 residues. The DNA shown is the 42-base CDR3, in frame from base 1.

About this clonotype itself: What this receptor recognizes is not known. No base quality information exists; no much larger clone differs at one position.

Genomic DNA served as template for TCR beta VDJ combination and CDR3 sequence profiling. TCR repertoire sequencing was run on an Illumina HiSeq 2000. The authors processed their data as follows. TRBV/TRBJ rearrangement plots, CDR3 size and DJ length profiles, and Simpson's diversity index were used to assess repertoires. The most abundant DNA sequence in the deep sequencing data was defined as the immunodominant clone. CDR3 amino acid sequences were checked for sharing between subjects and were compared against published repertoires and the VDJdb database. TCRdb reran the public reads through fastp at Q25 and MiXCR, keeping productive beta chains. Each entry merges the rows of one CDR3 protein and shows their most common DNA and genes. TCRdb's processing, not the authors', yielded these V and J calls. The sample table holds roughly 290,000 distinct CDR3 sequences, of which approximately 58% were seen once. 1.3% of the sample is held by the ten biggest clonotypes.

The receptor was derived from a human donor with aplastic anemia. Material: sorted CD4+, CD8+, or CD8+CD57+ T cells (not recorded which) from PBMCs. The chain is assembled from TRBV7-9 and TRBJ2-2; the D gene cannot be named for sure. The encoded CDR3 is CASVAPRSTGELFF. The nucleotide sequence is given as TGTGCCAGCGTTGCGCCTAGGAGCACCGGGGAGCTGTTTTTT.